Only a few counts were recorded for the clone carrying this T cell receptor (beta chain). The source of the sample is a study of CD8 T cells in Susac syndrome. When the RNA was reverse transcribed, random hexamers were used with an input of roughly 0.45 to 1 ug. With immunoSEQ multiplex PCR, TCR beta CDR3 was amplified across 54 Vbeta and 13 Jbeta. TCRdb called the immunoSEQ multiplex PCR reads again in MiXCR, with one record for every CDR3 protein. Here the sample spans a few hundred thousand distinct CDR3 sequences, around 85% being singletons. This CDR3 has 15 residues. Trimming stripped 3 bases from V and 3 bases from J, with 18 bases between. CDR1 and CDR2 from the germline V gene are DFQATT and SNEGSKA (reference sequence).

The chain is built from TRBV20-1 and TRBJ2-7; D is perhaps TRBD1 or TRBD2 (5 bases each). The TCR comes from a human donor with multiple sclerosis. Specimen: CD8+ T cells from PBMCs. The CDR3 region is CSARDPGMEDYEQYF. CDR3 DNA: TGCAGTGCTAGGGACCCAGGGATGGAGGACTACGAGCAGTACTTC.